In its sample, the clone carrying this T cell receptor beta chain was seen once. With V trimmed by 1 base and J by 7 bases, 6 bases remained unmatched. Germline CDR1 and CDR2: SSHAT and FNYEAQ (reference sequence). This CDR3 region has 15 residues. Clones were read by immunoSEQ multiplex PCR, and TCRdb kept only the in-frame ones, dropping some. The sample lists 110,000 or so clones; about 93% were seen once. This sample stems from a study of siplizumab effects on memory and regulatory T cells. The source of this sequence is a human donor in good health. The chain couples TRBV7-7 to TRBJ2-3; 9 bases are shared with TRBD1. The source material was non-Treg CD4+ T cells sorted from blood. CDR3 DNA sequence: TGTGCCAGCAGCTTAGGGAACAGGGGGCGGAATACGCAGTATTTT. It encodes CASSLGNRGRNTQYF.